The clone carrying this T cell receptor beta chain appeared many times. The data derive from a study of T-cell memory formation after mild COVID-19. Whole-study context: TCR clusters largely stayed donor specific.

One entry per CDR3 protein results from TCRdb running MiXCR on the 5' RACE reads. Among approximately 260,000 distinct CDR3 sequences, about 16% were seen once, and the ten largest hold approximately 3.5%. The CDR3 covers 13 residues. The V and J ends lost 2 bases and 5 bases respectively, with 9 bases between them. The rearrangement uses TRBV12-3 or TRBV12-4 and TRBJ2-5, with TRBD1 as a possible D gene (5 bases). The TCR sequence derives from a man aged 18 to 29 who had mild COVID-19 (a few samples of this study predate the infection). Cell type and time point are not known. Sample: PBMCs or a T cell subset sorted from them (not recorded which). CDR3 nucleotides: TGTGCCAGCAGTTTATGGGGCTCGGAGACCCAGTACTTC. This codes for CASSLWGSETQYF.